The 2 T cell receptor beta chains below were found in one sample sequenced in a study of early T cells in non-severe SARS-CoV-2 infection. TCRdb reprocessed the 5' RACE reads via MiXCR and lists one record per CDR3 protein. The data contain about 44,000 distinct CDR3 sequences, less than 15% of them seen just once; the ten biggest clones take up roughly 15%. The sample comprised whole blood. These receptors came from an adult who was a healthcare worker with PCR-confirmed SARS-CoV-2 infection or an uninfected control (not recorded which).

The table lists this clonotype with a few counts. This chain connects TRBV29-1 to TRBJ1-2; no clear D. The V end lost 6 bases, the J end lost 3 bases, and 11 bases lay between the germline ends. This CDR3 is 12 amino acids long. Germline V lookup: CDR1 SQVTM, CDR2 ANQGSEA. The CDR3, as DNA: TGCAGCGTAGGAGGGAAGGACTATGGCTACACCTTC. It is translated as CSVGGKDYGYTF.

This clonotype was seen repeatedly, ten times or more. This chain links TRBV19 with TRBJ1-5; the D gene is possibly TRBD1 (6 bases). The V end was cut by 4 bases, the J end by 9 bases, with 19 bases between. The CDR3 sequence is 15 residues long. Germline V lookup: CDR1 LNHDA, CDR2 SQIVND (reference sequence). The CDR3 nucleotides read TGTGCCAGTAGTAGACGACCAGAAGGGACATCGCCCCAGCATTTT. It translates to CASSRRPEGTSPQHF.